This record looks at one T cell receptor (beta chain) sequence and its context. Its antigen is unknown. No base quality values were provided; no much bigger clone lies one nucleotide off. The CDR3 goes from the cysteine to the phenylalanine over 14 residues. Kept here is only the CDR3 DNA, which spans 42 bases and is read in frame from base 1. CDR1 and CDR2, looked up from the germline V gene, are MNHEY and SVGAGI. The V end loses 3 bases and the J end loses 5 bases, and a stretch of 14 bases separates them. The data derive from a study of cytomegalovirus exposure and HLA in healthy donors (dated by TCRdb to about 2017). For the study in its entirety: An earlier analysis of approximately 640 of the donors reported approximately 270 Gb of sequence data and 117 million unique TCR beta sequences from 190 million or so T cells. An early release covering over 500 HLA-typed donors comprised about 320 gigabases of sequencing data and 65 million to 100 million unique TCR sequences. The genetic ancestry cluster associated with self-reported Caucasian donors included 80% to 90% of the 398 genotyped donors. The study aimed to test whether signatures of past pathogen exposure could be identified by cataloging public T cell receptors. Using immunosequencing, the study profiled T cell repertoires from about 610 subjects and related those repertoires to cytomegalovirus serostatus. Along with the approximately 670-subject first cohort, a separate validation cohort of over a hundred different subjects was used. The study combined high-throughput TCR immunosequencing, statistical association of individual TCRs with disease status, and machine learning to predict cytomegalovirus infection status. To study patterns of TCR occurrence, a later analysis re-analyzed previously published TCR beta repertoires from 666 donors and added high-resolution HLA genotyping. In the later analysis, no new phenotypic data were used to find candidate immune exposures; instead, reliance was placed on TCR beta sequences and their occurrence across donors. In an earlier analysis of 587 of the donors, high-throughput TCR beta sequencing was used to judge whether each TCR beta V gene segment behaved as functional or pseudogenic. Donor age, sex, ethnicity and CMV serostatus were collected together with the repertoire data. Genome-wide SNP genotypes for about three fifths of the roughly 670 donors were used in a later genetic analysis, which treated that subset as a discovery cohort. All discovery cohort repertoires had been generated on a single sequencing platform. HLA typing included class I and class II loci at four-digit resolution. Typing coverage varied by locus: roughly 629-630 donors for A, B, C, DRB1 and DQB1; roughly 500 for DQA1; about 600 for DPA1; roughly 450 for DPB1. A few DR-DQ haplotypes were treated as single units for association and clustering because of strong linkage in the cohort. Among about 390 genotyped donors of the cohort, an average of about 240,000 unique TCR beta nucleotide sequences were sequenced per donor, roughly 20% of them non-productive. What the authors observed across the whole study: In a later genetic analysis, fewer N-insertions in productive TCRs were reported among donors in an Asian-associated ancestry cluster than the approximately 670-donor mean. An earlier analysis of around 540 of the donors showed that most TCR beta V segments appeared in productive rearrangements either about 87% or about 30% of the time, which broadly matched IMGT annotations. Some IMGT-functional V segments, including TRBV6-2 and TRBV6-3, could not be told apart with the 87-base-pair reads, so those segments were excluded. Most TCR sequences were observed very rarely across donors, whereas some public TCRs were present in many individuals. In a later analysis, around 15,000 TCR beta sequences were associated with specific HLA alleles at a false discovery rate of 0.05. The earlier analysis of some 560 of the donors excluded approximately 15 rarely observed V segments, including chromosome 9 orphons, because counts were too low. A further reported finding was that TCR beta sequences accurately predicted the HLA-A and HLA-B alleles for most subjects in the first cohort. The classifier was reported to diagnose cytomegalovirus status with high specificity and sensitivity in both the original cohort and the validation cohort. Only TCR beta chains were sequenced in this cohort, and the absence of alpha or paired-chain data limited detectable features. Immune exposure information for the cohort was limited to CMV serostatus. In a later analysis, several top co-occurrence clusters were reported to appear linked to parvovirus B19, influenza, CMV and Epstein-Barr virus. The authors suggested that the approach could potentially be generalized to other disease states and immunological phenotypes. Assigning TCR associations to individual alleles was difficult when HLA alleles, especially DR and DQ, strongly co-occurred. Because HLA typing was unavailable for some donors at each locus, only the typed subset was used in association tests. According to a later analysis, most CMV-associated TCR beta chains appeared to be HLA-restricted, and the HLA associations seemed to be driven largely by CMV exposure. A few of the identified cytomegalovirus-associated TCR beta chains were confirmed in vitro to be specific for cytomegalovirus antigens. In a later analysis, HLA-associated TCR beta chains were found to be more clonally expanded and to have lower generation probabilities than equally common non-associated chains. In a later genetic analysis, a missense DCLRE1C variant was associated with V-gene and J-gene trimming of TCR beta chains, and the association was replicated in an independent cohort. Correlated functional status among segregating V segments might reflect linkage disequilibrium, but an unknown experimental factor could not be ruled out. In the study, some 160 TCR beta chains were listed as associated with cytomegalovirus. A group of highly shared sequence variants was considered likely to be a technical artifact of the sequencing pipeline. Roughly uniform sequencing depth across donors was assumed in presence/absence analyses, although this assumption may not hold. A later analysis found that TCR association rates varied across HLA loci, with DRB1 alleles showing the most associated TCRs and HLA-C alleles the fewest.

In total, over 600 healthy bone marrow donors made up the cohort. All cohort members were sampled while nominally healthy, although unrecorded immune exposures were likely present. The donor was CMV seropositive and was included in the group of some 290 seropositive cohort members. Each donor provided a peripheral blood sample, and peripheral blood mononuclear cells were used for TCR beta sequencing. Genomic DNA extraction from the blood cell samples was performed with the Qiagen DNeasy Blood Extraction Kit. To prepare the library, the immunoSEQ multiplex PCR assay was applied. For the multiplex PCR, a mixture combining 60 forward primers for TCR Vbeta segments and 13 reverse primers for TCR Jbeta segments was used. A multiplex PCR assay on genomic DNA amplified the CDR3 region of rearranged TCR beta genes. The amplified TCR beta libraries were sequenced on the Illumina HiSeq System as 87-base-pair reads. For the original study's pipeline: Across the roughly 670 repertoires, a later analysis counted some 81 million unique TCR beta chains, some 11 million of which were shared by at least two donors. Raw reads were error-corrected and collapsed into unique sequences with a nearest-neighbor algorithm that merged closely related sequences to remove PCR and sequencing errors. To assign V, D and J gene segments, CDR3 sequences were aligned to IMGT reference sequences. For a sequence to be retained, at least a six-nucleotide match to both a V gene segment and a J gene segment was required. A rearrangement was called productive if the CDR3 had no stop codons and remained in frame with V and J, and every other rearrangement was called non-productive. Following IMGT convention, CDR3 was defined as the stretch from the second conserved V-encoded cysteine to the conserved J-encoded phenylalanine. Sequences without an unambiguous match to a single V gene segment were excluded from the earlier analysis of about 630 of the donors. An earlier analysis of about 600 of the donors called V segments functional above 56.7% productive rearrangements and segregating when the between-donor standard deviation exceeded 5%. A statistical classification framework was built to diagnose cytomegalovirus status from the catalog of TCR beta chain sequences. In a later analysis, V and J genes were assigned by comparing TCR nucleotide sequences against IMGT/GENE-DB human TR gene sequences. In a later analysis, CDR3 sequences and most-parsimonious VDJ recombination scenarios were assigned using the TCRdist pipeline. A later analysis defined each TCR beta chain by its CDR3 amino acid sequence plus V-gene family, and excluded reads lacking a unique V-gene family. To address suspected cross-contamination and a sequencing artifact, a later analysis removed 592 highly shared, low-generation-probability nucleotide sequences. In a later analysis, a clonal expansion index was calculated for each public chain from normalized within-repertoire ranks of inferred template counts. A later analysis computed generation probabilities with a VDJ recombination model fitted to out-of-frame rearrangements, and checked the results against IGoR. In a later analysis, hypergeometric tests were used to score TCR-TCR, TCR-HLA and TCR-CMV co-occurrence, with a repertoire-size bias correction applied to TCR pairs. False discovery rates were estimated in a later analysis by permuting HLA or CMV assignments 20 times. In a later analysis, co-occurring TCRs were grouped using DBSCAN, with TCRdist sequence similarity added in when clustering inside HLA-allele-positive subsets. Co-occurrence clustering excluded repertoires with fewer than 30,000 or more than 120,000 public chains, plus five with anomalous nucleotide sharing. TCRdb retrieved this table from immuneACCESS and kept in-frame rearrangements only. Not all clones are present; in checked studies, unresolved V genes account for under half, and no reason is known for the remainder. That table is the source of V, J and clone size, and D and trimming were worked out from the DNA. The sample contains under 100,000 clones, 55% to 75% of them found a single time. The top ten hold more than 13% of the sample.

This sequence was found in a woman aged 45-59 years in good health and CMV-seropositive. Sequenced input: PBMCs. The chain couples TRBV6-5 to TRBJ2-7; the D region possibly corresponds to TRBD2 (6 bases align). The CDR3 protein is CASSYTDQRDEQYF. The DNA sequence is given as TGTGCCAGCAGTTATACGGACCAGCGGGACGAGCAGTACTTC.